The entry that follows covers one T cell receptor (beta chain) sequence. V lost 0 bases, J lost 3 bases, and 12 bases lay in between. The CDR3 consists of 16 residues. Per the germline V gene, CDR1 is MNHEY and CDR2 is SVGAGI. The sample originates from a study of tumour-infiltrating T cells in Burkitt lymphoma. The overall study: Overall and progression-free survival were predicted by productive clonality.

Clones were read by immunoSEQ multiplex PCR, and TCRdb kept only the in-frame ones, dropping some. The table records roughly 13,000 clones, approximately 71% of them present only once. Sequenced sample: tumor tissue. This receptor was obtained from a human donor with diffuse large B-cell lymphoma. The rearrangement links TRBV6-5 to TRBJ2-1; maybe TRBD1 (5 bases). CDR3 in amino acids: CASSYSLGALYNEQFF. The CDR3 nucleotides are TGTGCCAGCAGTTACTCGCTAGGGGCCCTCTACAATGAGCAGTTCTTC.